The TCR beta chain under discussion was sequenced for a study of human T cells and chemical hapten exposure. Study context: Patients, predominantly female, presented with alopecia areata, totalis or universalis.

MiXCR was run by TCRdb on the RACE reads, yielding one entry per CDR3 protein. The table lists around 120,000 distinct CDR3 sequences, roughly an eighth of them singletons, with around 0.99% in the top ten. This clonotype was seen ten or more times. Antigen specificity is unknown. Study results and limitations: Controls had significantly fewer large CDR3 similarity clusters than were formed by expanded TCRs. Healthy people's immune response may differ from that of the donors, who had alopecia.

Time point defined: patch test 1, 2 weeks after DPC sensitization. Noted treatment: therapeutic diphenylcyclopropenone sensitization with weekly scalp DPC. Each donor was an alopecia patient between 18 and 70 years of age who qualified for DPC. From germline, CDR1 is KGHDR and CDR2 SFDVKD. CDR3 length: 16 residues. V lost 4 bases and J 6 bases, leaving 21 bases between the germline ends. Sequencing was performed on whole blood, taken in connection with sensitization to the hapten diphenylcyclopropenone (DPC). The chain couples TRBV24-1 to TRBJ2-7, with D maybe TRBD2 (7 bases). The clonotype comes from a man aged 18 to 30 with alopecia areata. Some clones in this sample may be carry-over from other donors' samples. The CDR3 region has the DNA TGTGCCACCAGTGAGGAACAGAGCGGGGCAGGGGCCGAGCAGTACGTC. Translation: CATSEEQSGAGAEQYV.